This T cell receptor beta chain was captured by sequencing in a study of CD8 T cells in ankylosing spondylitis. Whole-study findings and limits: The study identified a TCR beta motif of under ten highly homologous variants that appeared characteristic of ankylosing spondylitis blood. CD8+ disease-linked clones were present at relatively low frequencies in blood.

A quantitative 5'-RACE method, one with molecular barcodes, was used to make TCR beta libraries. Each CDR3 protein is one row after TCRdb ran MiXCR on the 5' RACE reads. The sample holds over 400,000 distinct CDR3 sequences, more than 25% seen once. The CDR3 sequence is 15 residues long. Germline-derived CDR1 and CDR2 are SGHRS and YFSETQ. The V gene lost 0 bases and the J gene lost 2 bases, with 10 bases spanning the gap. Details on this clonotype: Its antigen is undetermined.

The TCR was taken from a male donor with ankylosing spondylitis. The rearrangement uses TRBV5-1 and TRBJ2-3; perhaps D is TRBD1 or TRBD2 (5 bases each). Material: blood, either unsorted or a sorted T cell fraction (not recorded which). In nucleotides, the CDR3 is TGCGCCAGCAGCTTGGGGGACGTCGTCACAGATACGCAGTATTTT. This encodes CASSLGDVVTDTQYF.